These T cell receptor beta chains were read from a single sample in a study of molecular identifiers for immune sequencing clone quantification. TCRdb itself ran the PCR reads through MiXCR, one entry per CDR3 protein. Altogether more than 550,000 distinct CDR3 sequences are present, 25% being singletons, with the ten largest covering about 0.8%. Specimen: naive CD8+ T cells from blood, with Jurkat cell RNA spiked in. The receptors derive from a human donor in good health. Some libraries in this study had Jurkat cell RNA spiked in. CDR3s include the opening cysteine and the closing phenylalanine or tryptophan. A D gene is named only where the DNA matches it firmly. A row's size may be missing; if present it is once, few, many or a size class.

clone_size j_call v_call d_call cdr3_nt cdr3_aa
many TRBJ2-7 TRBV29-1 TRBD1 TGCAGCGTTGAAGGCTCCGGGACAGGGGAAGGCTACGAGCAGTACTTC CSVEGSGTGEGYEQYF
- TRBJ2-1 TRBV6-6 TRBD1 TGTGCCAGCAGTCCCATGACAGGGGGCTTAAATAATGAGCAGTTCTTC CASSPMTGGLNNEQFF
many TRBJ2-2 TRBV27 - TGTGCCAGCAGTTTTATTTCCGGGGAGCTGTTTTTT CASSFISGELFF
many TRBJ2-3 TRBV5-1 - TGCGCCAGCAGCTTGTCGTTCGGCGGGGCAGATACGCAGTATTTT CASSLSFGGADTQYF
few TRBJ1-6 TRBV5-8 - TGTGCCAGCAGCTTGGACACCGATTCACCCCTCCACTTT CASSLDTDSPLHF
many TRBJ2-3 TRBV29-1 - TGCAGCGTTGAGGTTTGGGGTCGCACAGATACGCAGTATTTT CSVEVWGRTDTQYF
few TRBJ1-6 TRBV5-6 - TGTGCCAGCAATAACATCGCGCTCCGATTGTCACCCCTCCACTTT CASNNIALRLSPLHF
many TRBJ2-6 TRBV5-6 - TGTGCCAGCAGCTTTAGTCAATCTAGCTCTGGGGCCAACGTCCTGACTTTC CASSFSQSSSGANVLTF
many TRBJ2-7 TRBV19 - TGTGCCAGTAGTGTCGGGACACCGCCCCCCTACGAGCAGTACTTC CASSVGTPPPYEQYF
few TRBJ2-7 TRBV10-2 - TGCGCCAGCAGTGCCCCGGGCAGGAGCTCCTACGAGCAGTACTTC CASSAPGRSSYEQYF
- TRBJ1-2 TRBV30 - TGTGCCTGGAGTGAATGGAGAATCGAGAATAACTATGGCTACACCTTC CAWSEWRIENNYGYTF
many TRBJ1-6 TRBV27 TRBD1 TGTGCCAGCAGAAGAGGGACAGGGGATTCACCCCTCCACTTT CASRRGTGDSPLHF
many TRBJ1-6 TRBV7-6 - TGTGCCAGCAGTCCGCGGGCACAGTCTGTGAGCTCCTATAATTCACCCCTCCACTTT CASSPRAQSVSSYNSPLHF
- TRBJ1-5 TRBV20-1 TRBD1 TGCAGTGCTCAAGACAGGGACCCCTATAACGGCAATCAGCCCCAGCATTTT CSAQDRDPYNGNQPQHF
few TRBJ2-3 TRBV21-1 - TGTGCCAGCAGCACTGATCCTCGCGGGAGGGCCCCAGATACGCAGTATTTT CASSTDPRGRAPDTQYF
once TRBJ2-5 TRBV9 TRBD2 TGTGCCTGCAGCGAACTAGCGGGGGGGCCCGAGACCCAGTACTTC CACSELAGGPETQYF
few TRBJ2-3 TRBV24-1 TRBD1 TGTGCCACCAGTGAGGGGGGACAGGGGCTTTTGGATACGCAGTATTTT CATSEGGQGLLDTQYF
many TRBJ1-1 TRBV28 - TGTGCCAGCAGTCTTCCGGCGAATTTGAACACTGAAGCTTTCTTT CASSLPANLNTEAFF
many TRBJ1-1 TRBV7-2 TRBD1 TGTGCCAGCAGCTTAGCCGGGACAGGGGGCCCCAGGACTGAAGCTTTCTTT CASSLAGTGGPRTEAFF
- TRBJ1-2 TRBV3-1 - TGTGCCAGCAGCCAAGACTTATGGGACGGGATACGGTATGGCTACACCTTC CASSQDLWDGIRYGYTF
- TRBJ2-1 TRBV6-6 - TGTGCCAGCAGTCCGCCGGGGCCCCGGGCGGACAATGAGCAGTTCTTC CASSPPGPRADNEQFF
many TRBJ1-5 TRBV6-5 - TGTGCCAGCAGCTCAACCACATCTGATCAGCCCCAGCATTTT CASSSTTSDQPQHF
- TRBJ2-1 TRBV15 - TGTGCCACCAGCCTCGAGAGGGGGAGTTTCCCTGAGCAGTTCTTC CATSLERGSFPEQFF
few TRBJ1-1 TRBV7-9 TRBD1 TGTGCCAGCAGCCCTTCCATGGGACAGGGTTACTCTGAAGCTTTCTTT CASSPSMGQGYSEAFF
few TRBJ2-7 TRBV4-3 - TGCGCCAGCAGCCAAGACACCACAAACTACGAGCAGTACTTC CASSQDTTNYEQYF
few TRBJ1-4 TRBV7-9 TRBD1 TGTGCCAGCAGCTCCCAATTACAGGGGGCCATTAATGAAAAACTGTTTTTT CASSSQLQGAINEKLFF
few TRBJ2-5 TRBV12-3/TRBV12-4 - TGTGCCAGCCAAGGGAGCGGACTGTACCAAGAGACCCAGTACTTC CASQGSGLYQETQYF
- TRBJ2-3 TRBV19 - TGTGCCAGTAGTACCCCCCAGGGGGGGCTGGGAGATACGCAGTATTTT CASSTPQGGLGDTQYF
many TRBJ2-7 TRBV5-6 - TGTGCCAGCAGCTCAGGGGTTGGGAACGAGCAGTACTTC CASSSGVGNEQYF
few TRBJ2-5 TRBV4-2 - TGTGCCAGCAGCCAAGATGGTGAGGGTGGTGAGACCCAGTACTTC CASSQDGEGGETQYF
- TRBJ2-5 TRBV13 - TGTGCCAGCAGCCAGACAGAAGGTCCGGAGACCCAGTACTTC CASSQTEGPETQYF
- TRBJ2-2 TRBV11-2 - TGTGCCAGCAGCTGGGACGGAGACACCGGGGAGCTGTTTTTT CASSWDGDTGELFF
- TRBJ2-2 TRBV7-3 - TGTGCCCGCAGCCCCCCGAACACCGGGGAGCTGTTTTTT CARSPPNTGELFF
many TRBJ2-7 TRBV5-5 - TGTGCCAGCAGCTTGGAGTCGGGTTACGAGCAGTACTTC CASSLESGYEQYF
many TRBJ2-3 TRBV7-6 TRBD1 TGTGCCAGCAGCCTGGGAGTGGAGAGGGGGCTTGGAGATACGCAGTATTTT CASSLGVERGLGDTQYF
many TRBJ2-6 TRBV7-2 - TGTGCCAGCAGCCCTATGTCGGGGGCCAACGTCCTGACTTTC CASSPMSGANVLTF
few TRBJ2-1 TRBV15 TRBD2 TGTGCCACCGAACAAGCGGGGGGGGCGGAAACCTACAATGAGCAGTTCTTC CATEQAGGAETYNEQFF
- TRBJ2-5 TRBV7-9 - TGTGCCAGCAGCTCCCCAGTCGCCGGGATAGTGGAGACCCAGTACTTC CASSSPVAGIVETQYF
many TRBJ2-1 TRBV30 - TGTGCCTGGAGCGATAGTGGTGAGCAGTTCTTC CAWSDSGEQFF
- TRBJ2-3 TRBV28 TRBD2 TGTGCCAGCAGCCTGAGTCCGGGCAGAAATATAGCGGGGAGTTATGGGACAGATACGCAGTATTTT CASSLSPGRNIAGSYGTDTQYF
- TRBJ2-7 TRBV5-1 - TGCGCCAGCAGCTCCGAGGCGGGATACTCCTACGAGCAGTACTTC CASSSEAGYSYEQYF
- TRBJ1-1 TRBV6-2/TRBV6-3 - TGTGCCAGCACCCTACGAGCGGGGCGGGGGAACACTGAAGCTTTCTTT CASTLRAGRGNTEAFF
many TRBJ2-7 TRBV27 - TGTGCCAGCAGCCAATACCCCGGGGGCTACGAGCAGTACTTC CASSQYPGGYEQYF